These 14 T cell receptor beta chains share one sample of origin, sequenced in a study of identical twins. TCRdb re-analysed the 5' RACE reads in MiXCR, keeping a single row per CDR3 protein. The profile covers some 690,000 distinct CDR3 sequences, with 21% appearing a single time and 4% to 5.5% taken by the ten largest. The same sample was also studied in work on T cells expressing NK-cell markers.

Sequencing was done on a sample of PBMCs. The source of these receptors is a woman younger than 30 in good health.

The V call is TRBV20-1, the J call TRBJ2-1; maybe TRBD1 (6 bases). From germline, CDR1 is DFQATT and CDR2 SNEGSKA (reference sequence). V shed 4 bases and J shed 1 base, with 14 bases lying between them. The CDR3 is made up of 15 amino acids. CDR3 sequence (DNA): TGCAGTGCTACCGACCCGGACAGTTCCTACAATGAGCAGTTCTTC. Translated, it gives CSATDPDSSYNEQFF.

This rearrangement joins TRBV5-1 to TRBJ2-2; 7 nucleotides align to TRBD2. The germline CDR1 and CDR2 sequences are SGHRS and YFSETQ. The CDR3 runs to 15 residues. V trimming: 4 bases; J trimming: 0 bases; junction bases outside the gene matches: 3. The CDR3 DNA follows: TGCGCCAGCAGCGGGGGGGGATCGAACACCGGGGAGCTGTTTTTT. Its translation: CASSGGGSNTGELFF. Filled out from reference TRBV5-1 and TRBJ2-2, the complete variable domain reads KAGVTQTPRYLIKTRGQQVTLSCSPISGHRSVSWYQQTPGQGLQFLFEYFSETQRNKGNFPGRFSGRQFSNSRSEMNVSTLELGDSALYLCASSGGGSNTGELFFGEGSRLTVL.

This chain links TRBV6-5 with TRBJ1-1; the D is unclear. The CDR3 runs 14 residues. Deletions cut 1 base from V and 1 base from J, with 7 bases between. CDR1 and CDR2 from the germline V gene are MNHEY and SVGAGI. CDR3 DNA: TGTGCCAGCAGTTACTTACGGGAGAACACTGAAGCTTTCTTT. It encodes CASSYLRENTEAFF.

This clonotype was counted at least ten times. The chain combines TRBV25-1 with TRBJ2-2; D gene ambiguous. Germline assignment: CDR1 MGHDK and CDR2 SYGVNS. Trimming left V 0 bases short and J 7 bases short, with 3 bases between. The length of the CDR3 is 12 residues. CDR3: CASSEYFGELFF. The CDR3 region has the DNA TGTGCCAGCAGTGAATATTTCGGGGAGCTGTTTTTT.

This clonotype has at least ten counts. The rearrangement uses TRBV12-3 or TRBV12-4 and TRBJ2-1; D remains ambiguous. Trimming took off 6 bases at V and 10 bases at J, with 10 bases between the two ends. This CDR3 is built from 11 residues. The CDR3 loop is CASSLRDEQFF. DNA of the CDR3: TGTGCCAGCAGCCTCCGAGACGAGCAGTTCTTC.

This clonotype was found a few times. The chain combines TRBV20-1 with TRBJ2-7; D could derive from TRBD1 or TRBD2 (5 bases each). Germline V gene data show CDR1 as DFQATT and CDR2 as SNEGSKA (reference sequence). The V and J ends lost 3 bases and 2 bases respectively, with 8 bases between them. CDR3 length: 12 residues. CDR3 sequence: CSASGDPYEQYF. The CDR3, as DNA: TGCAGTGCTAGTGGGGACCCCTACGAGCAGTACTTC.

V gene TRBV20-1 combines with J gene TRBJ2-5; TRBD1 agrees at 8 bases. The CDR3 loop spans 12 amino acids. Per germline, CDR1 DFQATT and CDR2 SNEGSKA (reference sequence). The trim removed 6 bases at V and 4 bases at J, leaving 4 bases unmatched. The CDR3 coding sequence is TGCAGTGCCGTGACAGGGGTAGAGACCCAGTACTTC. This sequence encodes CSAVTGVETQYF.

The table lists this clonotype with a few counts. For the CDR3, the DNA is TGCAGTGCTAGAGATCACCTCCAGCGGGGCTACAATGAGCAGTTCTTC. Amino acids: CSARDHLQRGYNEQFF. The V and J genes are TRBV20-1 and TRBJ2-1; 7 positions match TRBD2. Germline V CDR1 and CDR2: DFQATT, SNEGSKA (reference sequence). The CDR3 is 16 residues long. With 0 bases clipped from V and 3 bases from J, the junction kept 8 bases outside the gene matches.

The gene calls are TRBV12-3 or TRBV12-4 and TRBJ2-2; D unclear. The CDR3 extends over 15 amino acids. V lost 6 bases and J 6 bases, leaving 17 bases between the germline ends. CDR3 nucleotides: TGTGCCAGCAGCCTAAATTCCGGAAGTTCCGGGGAGCTGTTTTTT. Translating gives CASSLNSGSSGELFF.

The J gene is TRBJ1-6, the V gene TRBV6-1; 7 bases fit TRBD1. Germline trimming cut 8 bases from V and 8 bases from J; bases unmatched to any gene: 12. This CDR3 comprises 15 residues. Germline CDR1 and CDR2: MNHNS and SASEGT. Written as DNA, the CDR3 is TGTGCCAGCCGTCCAGGGGGTGGGATGGATTCACCCCTCCACTTT. As protein: CASRPGGGMDSPLHF.

The V call is TRBV12-3 or TRBV12-4, the J call TRBJ2-1, with D unresolved. Trimming took 2 bases from V and 0 from J, leaving 11 bases between them. The CDR3 spans 16 residues. The CDR3 DNA is TGTGCCAGCAGTTTATGGTGGAGCAGCTCCTACAATGAGCAGTTCTTC. Its translation is CASSLWWSSSYNEQFF.

The V and J genes are TRBV20-1 and TRBJ2-5; 9 nucleotides align to TRBD1. Trimming at V came to 5 bases and at J to 3 bases, leaving 22 bases not matched to a gene. The CDR3 runs 19 residues. The germline gives CDR1 DFQATT, CDR2 SNEGSKA (reference sequence). The CDR3 spells CSAPTIATGGTPAKETQYF. Here the CDR3 DNA reads TGCAGTGCTCCCACTATAGCGACAGGGGGGACCCCCGCAAAAGAGACCCAGTACTTC.

This clonotype was seen a few times. This chain joins TRBV9 and TRBJ2-1; 7 bases are a match to TRBD2. Germline V gene sequence: CDR1 SGDLS, CDR2 YYNGEE. Trimming removed 0 bases from V and 5 bases from J; junction bases left unmatched: 2. This CDR3 is built from 14 residues. The CDR3 reads CASSVGGTNNEQFF. For the CDR3, the DNA is TGTGCCAGCAGCGTAGGGGGGACTAACAATGAGCAGTTCTTC.

This chain connects TRBV5-1 to TRBJ2-3; TRBD1 agrees at 12 bases. The CDR3 runs to 15 residues. The ends lost 4 bases at V and 4 bases at J; junction bases unmatched: 4. Germline CDR1 and CDR2: SGHRS and YFSETQ. The CDR3: CASSKGQGASDTQYF. The CDR3, as DNA: TGCGCCAGCAGCAAGGGACAGGGGGCATCAGATACGCAGTATTTT.